The clone carrying this T cell receptor (beta chain) was seen a few times. The antigen remains unidentified. The data stem from a study of beta chain features in type 1 diabetes. The study, taken as a whole, reports: Type 1 diabetes patients showed a moderate but significant shortening of TCRB CDR3s in all four CD4+ subsets. cDNA sequencing could over-represent cells with high TCR expression.

Expressed TCRB transcripts got sequenced, as all isolated RNA was reverse transcribed. About 4 million reads per sample were averaged for naive, central memory and regulatory samples. Profiled with immunoSEQ multiplex PCR; TCRdb holds only in-frame clones, not every one. The sample contains fewer than 450,000 clones, about 13% of which appear only once. The CDR3 has 14 amino acids. The germline CDR1 and CDR2 sequences are SNHLY and FYNNEI. Trimming cost V 4 bases and J 3 bases, with 13 bases left between them. This sequence joins TRBV2 and TRBJ2-7, with D perhaps TRBD1 (6 bases). Sequencing used naive CD4+ T cells from blood. The clonotype originates from a woman aged 18 to 35 with type 1 diabetes. The CDR3 loop reads CASSAGADSYEQYF. Here the CDR3 DNA reads TGTGCCAGCAGTGCAGGGGCGGATAGCTACGAGCAGTACTTC.